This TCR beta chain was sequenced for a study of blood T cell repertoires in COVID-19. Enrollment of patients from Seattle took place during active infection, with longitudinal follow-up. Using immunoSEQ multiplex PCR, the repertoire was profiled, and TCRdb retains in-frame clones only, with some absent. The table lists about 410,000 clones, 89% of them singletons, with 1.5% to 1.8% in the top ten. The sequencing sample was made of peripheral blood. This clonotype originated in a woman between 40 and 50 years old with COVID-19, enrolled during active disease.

The CDR3 DNA reads TGTGCCAGCAGCTTGGACCGGACAGGGAGGGTTGAAAAACTGTTTTTT. Protein: CASSLDRTGRVEKLFF. V and J are TRBV5-4 and TRBJ1-4, with TRBD1 matching over 8 bases. This CDR3 has 16 amino acids. CDR1 is SGHNT and CDR2 is YYREEE in the germline V gene (reference sequence). V gave up 0 bases and J gave up 7 bases; unmatched junction bases: 8. The variable domain in full, completed from reference TRBV5-4 and TRBJ1-4, reads ETGVTQSPTHLIKTRGQQVTLRCSSQSGHNTVSWYQQALGQGPQFIFQYYREEENGRGNFPPRFSGLQFPNYSSELNVNALELDDSALYLCASSLDRTGRVEKLFFGSGTQLSVL.